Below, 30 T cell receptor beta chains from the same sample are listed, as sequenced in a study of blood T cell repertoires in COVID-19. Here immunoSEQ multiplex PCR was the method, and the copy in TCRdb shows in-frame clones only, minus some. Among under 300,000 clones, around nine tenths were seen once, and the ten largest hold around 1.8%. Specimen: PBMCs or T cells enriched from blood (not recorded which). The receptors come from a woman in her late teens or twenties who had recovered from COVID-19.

CDR3 sequence reads: CASSLMRGLTEAFF. The CDR3 DNA reads TGTGCCAGCAGCTTAATGAGGGGGCTCACTGAAGCTTTCTTT. V and J are TRBV11-1 and TRBJ1-1; 7 positions agree with TRBD1. The CDR3 contains 14 residues. V was pared by 2 bases and J by 4 bases, with 4 bases of the junction left unmatched. Per germline, CDR1 SGHAT and CDR2 FQDESV (reference sequence). Full variable domain (missing parts from reference TRBV11-1 and TRBJ1-1): EAEVAQSPRYKITEKSQAVAFWCDPISGHATLYWYRQILGQGPELLVQFQDESVVDDSQLPKDRFSAERLKGVDSTLKIQPAELGDSAMYLCASSLMRGLTEAFFGQGTRLTVV.

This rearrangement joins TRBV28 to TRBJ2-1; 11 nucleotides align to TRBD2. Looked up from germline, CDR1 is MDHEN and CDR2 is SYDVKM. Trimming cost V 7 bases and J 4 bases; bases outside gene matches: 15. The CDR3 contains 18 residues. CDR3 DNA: TGTGCCAGCAAATTGGGGACTAGCGGTCTCTGGGCTTACAATGAGCAGTTCTTC. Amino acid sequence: CASKLGTSGLWAYNEQFF.

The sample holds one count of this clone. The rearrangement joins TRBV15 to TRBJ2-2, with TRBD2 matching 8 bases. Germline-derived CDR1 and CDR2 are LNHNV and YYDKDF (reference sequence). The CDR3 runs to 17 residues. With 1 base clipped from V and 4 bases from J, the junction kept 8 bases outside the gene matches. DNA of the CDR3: TGTGCCACCAGCAGAGGCTACGCGGGGGGAGGCACCGGGGAGCTGTTTTTT. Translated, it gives CATSRGYAGGGTGELFF.

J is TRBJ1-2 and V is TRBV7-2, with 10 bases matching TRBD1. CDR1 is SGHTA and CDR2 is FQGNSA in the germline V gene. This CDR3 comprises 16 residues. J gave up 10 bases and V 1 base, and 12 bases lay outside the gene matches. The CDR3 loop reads CASSLELIRTGGSYTF. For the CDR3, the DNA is TGTGCCAGCAGCTTAGAACTAATCCGGACAGGGGGGTCCTACACCTTC.

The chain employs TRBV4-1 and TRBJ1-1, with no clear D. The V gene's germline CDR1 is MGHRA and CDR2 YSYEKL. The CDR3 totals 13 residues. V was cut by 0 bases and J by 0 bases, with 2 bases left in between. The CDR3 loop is CASSQDMNTEAFF. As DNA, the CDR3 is TGCGCCAGCAGCCAAGACATGAACACTGAAGCTTTCTTT.

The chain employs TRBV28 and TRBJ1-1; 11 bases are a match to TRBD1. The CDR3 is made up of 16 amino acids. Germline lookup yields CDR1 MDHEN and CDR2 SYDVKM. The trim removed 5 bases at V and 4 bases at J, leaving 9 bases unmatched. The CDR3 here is CASSGQGAYRGTEAFF. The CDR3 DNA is TGTGCCAGCAGTGGACAGGGGGCGTATAGAGGCACTGAAGCTTTCTTT.

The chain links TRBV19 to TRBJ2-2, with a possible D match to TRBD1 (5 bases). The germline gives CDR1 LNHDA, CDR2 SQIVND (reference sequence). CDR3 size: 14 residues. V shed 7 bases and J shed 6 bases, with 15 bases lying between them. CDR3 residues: CASTWGSYAGELFF. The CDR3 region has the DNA TGTGCCAGTACTTGGGGCAGTTACGCCGGGGAGCTGTTTTTT.

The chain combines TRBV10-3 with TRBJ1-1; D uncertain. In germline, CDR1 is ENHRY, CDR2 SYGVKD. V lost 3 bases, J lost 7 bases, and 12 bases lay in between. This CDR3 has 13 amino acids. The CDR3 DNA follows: TGTGCCATCAGTGATATTCCGGGGAGTGAAGCTTTCTTT. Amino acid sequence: CAISDIPGSEAFF.

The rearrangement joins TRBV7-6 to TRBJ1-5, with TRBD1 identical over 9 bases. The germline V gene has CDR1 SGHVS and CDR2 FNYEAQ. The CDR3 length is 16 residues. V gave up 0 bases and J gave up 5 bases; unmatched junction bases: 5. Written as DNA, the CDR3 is TGTGCCAGCAGCTTAGCCCCGGGACAGGGAGATCAGCCCCAGCATTTT. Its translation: CASSLAPGQGDQPQHF. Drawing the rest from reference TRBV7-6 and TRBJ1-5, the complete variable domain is GAGVSQSPRYKVTKRGQDVALRCDPISGHVSLYWYRQALGQGPEFLTYFNYEAQQDKSGLPNDRFSAERPEGSISTLTIQRTEQRDSAMYRCASSLAPGQGDQPQHFGDGTRLSIL.

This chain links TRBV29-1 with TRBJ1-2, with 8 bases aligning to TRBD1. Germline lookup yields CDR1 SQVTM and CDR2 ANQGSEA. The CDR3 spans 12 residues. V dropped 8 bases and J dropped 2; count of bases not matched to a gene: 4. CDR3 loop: CSMWTGNYGYTF. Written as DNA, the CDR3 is TGCAGCATGTGGACAGGGAACTATGGCTACACCTTC.

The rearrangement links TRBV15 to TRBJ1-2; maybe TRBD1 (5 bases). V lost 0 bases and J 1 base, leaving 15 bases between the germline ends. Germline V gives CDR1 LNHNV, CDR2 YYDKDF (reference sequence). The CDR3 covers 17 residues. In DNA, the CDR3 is TGTGCCACCAGCAGAGATTATGGCGGGGGGGTTAACTATGGCTACACCTTC. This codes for CATSRDYGGGVNYGYTF.

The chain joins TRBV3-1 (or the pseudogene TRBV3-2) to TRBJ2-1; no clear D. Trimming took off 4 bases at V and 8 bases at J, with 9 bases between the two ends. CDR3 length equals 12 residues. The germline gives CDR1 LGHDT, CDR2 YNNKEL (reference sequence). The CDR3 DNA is TGTGCCAGCAGCCTTAGTATCGATGAGCAGTTCTTC. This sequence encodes CASSLSIDEQFF.

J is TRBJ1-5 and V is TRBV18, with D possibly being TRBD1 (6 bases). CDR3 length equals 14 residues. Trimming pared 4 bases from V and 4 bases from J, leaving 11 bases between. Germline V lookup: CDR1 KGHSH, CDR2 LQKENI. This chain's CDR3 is CASSRQGTNQPQHF. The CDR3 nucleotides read TGTGCCAGCTCACGTCAGGGGACAAATCAGCCCCAGCATTTT.

CDR3 bases: TGTGCCAGCAGTGATTCAGGGGGCGACAACATCTACTATGGCTACACCTTC. Translated: CASSDSGGDNIYYGYTF. V is TRBV2 and J is TRBJ1-2; 8 nucleotides match TRBD1. The trim removed 3 bases at V and 3 bases at J, leaving 12 bases unmatched. CDR3 length equals 17 residues. Germline CDR1 SNHLY, CDR2 FYNNEI.

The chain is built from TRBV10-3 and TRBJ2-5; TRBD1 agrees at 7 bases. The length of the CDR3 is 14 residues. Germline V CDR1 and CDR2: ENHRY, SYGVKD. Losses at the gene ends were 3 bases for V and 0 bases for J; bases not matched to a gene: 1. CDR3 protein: CAISDQGDQETQYF. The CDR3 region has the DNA TGTGCCATCAGTGACCAGGGGGACCAAGAGACCCAGTACTTC.

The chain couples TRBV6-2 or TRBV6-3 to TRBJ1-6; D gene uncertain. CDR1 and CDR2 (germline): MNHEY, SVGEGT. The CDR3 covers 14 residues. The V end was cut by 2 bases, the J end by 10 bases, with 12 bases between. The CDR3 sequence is CASSYVRLGSPLHF. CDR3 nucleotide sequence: TGTGCCAGCAGTTACGTTCGGTTGGGCTCACCCCTCCACTTT.

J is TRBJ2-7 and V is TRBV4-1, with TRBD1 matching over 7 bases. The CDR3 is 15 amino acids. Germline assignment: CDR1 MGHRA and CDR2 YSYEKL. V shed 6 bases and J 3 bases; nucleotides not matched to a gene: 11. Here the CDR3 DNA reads TGCGCCAGCAGGCGGATCCGGGACAGCAGCTACGAGCAGTACTTC. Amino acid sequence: CASRRIRDSSYEQYF.

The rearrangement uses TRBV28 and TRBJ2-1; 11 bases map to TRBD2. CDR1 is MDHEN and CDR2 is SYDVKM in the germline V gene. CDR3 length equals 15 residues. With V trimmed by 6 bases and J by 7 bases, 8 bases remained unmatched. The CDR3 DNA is TGTGCCAGCAGGTATACTAGCGGGAGATTGAATGAGCAGTTCTTC. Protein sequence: CASRYTSGRLNEQFF.

The CDR3 nucleotides are TGTGCCAGCAGCCCGGATACGACAGGGGAAGATACGCAGTATTTT. Translating it yields CASSPDTTGEDTQYF. The genes are TRBV14 and TRBJ2-3; 8 bases are a match to TRBD1. The germline V gene has CDR1 SGHDN and CDR2 FVKESK. The J segment lost 5 bases and the V segment lost 4 bases, leaving 8 bases of the junction unmatched. The CDR3 is 15 residues long. Together with reference TRBV14 and TRBJ2-3, the CDR3 gives the full variable domain: EAGVTQFPSHSVIEKGQTVTLRCDPISGHDNLYWYRRVMGKEIKFLLHFVKESKQDESGMPNNRFLAERTGGTYSTLKVQPAELEDSGVYFCASSPDTTGEDTQYFGPGTRLTVL.

CDR3 in DNA: TGTGCCAGCTCACCGGGCGCAGGGTTTAACTATGGCTACACCTTC. It codes for CASSPGAGFNYGYTF. The J gene is TRBJ1-2, the V gene TRBV18, with D perhaps TRBD1 (5 bases). Germline-derived CDR1 and CDR2 are KGHSH and LQKENI. V gave up 3 bases and J gave up 1 base, with 12 bases separating them. The CDR3 runs to 15 residues.

The CDR3 nucleotides read TGTGCCAGCAGCCCGCCCTCGGACACTGAAGCTTTCTTT. Its translation: CASSPPSDTEAFF. The chain links TRBV13 to TRBJ1-1; D is undetermined. V lost 5 bases and J 3 bases, leaving 10 bases between the germline ends. CDR1 and CDR2 from the germline V gene are PRHDT and FYEKMQ (reference sequence). The CDR3 contains 13 residues.

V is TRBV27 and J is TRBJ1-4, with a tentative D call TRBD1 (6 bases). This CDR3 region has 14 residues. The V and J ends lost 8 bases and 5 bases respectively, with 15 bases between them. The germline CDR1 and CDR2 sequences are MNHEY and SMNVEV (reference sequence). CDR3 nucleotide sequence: TGTGCCAGCGCGCCAGGGGACGGGAATGAAAAACTGTTTTTT. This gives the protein CASAPGDGNEKLFF.

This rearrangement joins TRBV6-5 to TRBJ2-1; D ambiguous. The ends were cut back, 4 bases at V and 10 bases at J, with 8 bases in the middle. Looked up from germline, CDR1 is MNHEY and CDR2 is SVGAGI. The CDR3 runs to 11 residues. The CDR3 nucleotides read TGTGCCAGCAGTTCTGACTCCGAGCAGTTCTTC. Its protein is CASSSDSEQFF.

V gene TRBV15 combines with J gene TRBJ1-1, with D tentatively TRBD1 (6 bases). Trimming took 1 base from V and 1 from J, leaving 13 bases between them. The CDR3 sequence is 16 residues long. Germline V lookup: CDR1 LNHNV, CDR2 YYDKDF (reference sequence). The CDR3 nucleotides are TGTGCCACCAGCAGAGGCAGCGGGACATGGAACACTGAAGCTTTCTTT. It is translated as CATSRGSGTWNTEAFF. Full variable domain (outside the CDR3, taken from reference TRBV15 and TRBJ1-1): DAMVIQNPRYQVTQFGKPVTLSCSQTLNHNVMYWYQQKSSQAPKLLFHYYDKDFNNEADTPDNFQSRRPNTSFCFLDIRSPGLGDTAMYLCATSRGSGTWNTEAFFGQGTRLTVV.

The CDR3 protein is CASSFYGRTYNEQFF. In DNA form, the CDR3 reads TGTGCCAGCAGCTTTTACGGGAGGACCTACAATGAGCAGTTCTTC. The chain couples TRBV7-8 to TRBJ2-1, with 7 bases that match TRBD2. After removal of 3 bases from V and 2 bases from J, the junction contained 4 bases not matched to a gene. The CDR3 covers 15 residues. Germline values: CDR1 SGHVS, CDR2 FQNEAQ. Using reference TRBV7-8 and TRBJ2-1 for the parts outside the CDR3, the full variable domain is GAGVSQSPRYKVAKRGQDVALRCDPISGHVSLFWYQQALGQGPEFLTYFQNEAQLDKSGLPSDRFFAERPEGSVSTLKIQRTQQEDSAVYLCASSFYGRTYNEQFFGPGTRLTVL.

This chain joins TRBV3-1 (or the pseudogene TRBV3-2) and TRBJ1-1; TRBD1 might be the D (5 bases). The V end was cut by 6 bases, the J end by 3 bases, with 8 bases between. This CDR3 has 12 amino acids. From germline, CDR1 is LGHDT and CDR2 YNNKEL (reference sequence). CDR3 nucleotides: TGTGCCAGCAGTCAGACAGACACTGAAGCTTTCTTT. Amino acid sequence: CASSQTDTEAFF.

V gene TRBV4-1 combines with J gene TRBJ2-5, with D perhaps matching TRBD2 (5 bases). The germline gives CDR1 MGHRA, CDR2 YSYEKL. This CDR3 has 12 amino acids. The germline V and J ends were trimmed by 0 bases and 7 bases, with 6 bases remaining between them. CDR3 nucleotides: TGCGCCAGCAGCCAAGAACTAGGGACCCAGTACTTC. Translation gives CASSQELGTQYF.

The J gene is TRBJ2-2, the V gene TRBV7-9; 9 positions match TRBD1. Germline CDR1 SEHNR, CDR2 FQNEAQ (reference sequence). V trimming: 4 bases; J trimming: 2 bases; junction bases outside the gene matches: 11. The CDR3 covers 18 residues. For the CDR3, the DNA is TGTGCCAGCAGCTCGGGACAGGGTGTTCCCTCCAACACCGGGGAGCTGTTTTTT. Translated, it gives CASSSGQGVPSNTGELFF.

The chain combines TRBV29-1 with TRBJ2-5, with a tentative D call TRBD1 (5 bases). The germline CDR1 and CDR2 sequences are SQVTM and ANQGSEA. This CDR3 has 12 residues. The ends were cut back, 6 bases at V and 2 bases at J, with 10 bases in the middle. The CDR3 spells CSVRTPQETQYF. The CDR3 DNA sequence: TGCAGCGTGAGGACACCGCAAGAGACCCAGTACTTC.

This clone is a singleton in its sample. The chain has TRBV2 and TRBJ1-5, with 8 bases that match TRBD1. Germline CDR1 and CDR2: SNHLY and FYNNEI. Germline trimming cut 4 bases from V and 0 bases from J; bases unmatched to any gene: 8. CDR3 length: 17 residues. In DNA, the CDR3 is TGTGCCAGCAGTGGAGGACGGGACAGGTATAGCAATCAGCCCCAGCATTTT. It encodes CASSGGRDRYSNQPQHF.